The sequence of this T cell receptor (delta chain) was determined in a study of gamma-delta chains in newborns, infants, children. Study overall: Polyclonal expansion of innate γδ T cells after birth follows microbial exposure.

After removal of 0 bases from V and 0 bases from J, the junction contained 21 bases not matched to a gene. CDR1 is NSMFDY, CDR2 ISSIKDK, per germline. The CDR3 totals 21 residues. This clone is deemed medium-sized (0.01 to 0.1%). TCRdb re-called the reads using CATT. The profile shows several thousand delta-chain clones, about 35% of them singletons. J is TRDJ1 and V is TRAV29/DV5; TRDD3 matches 9 bases. This sequence was found in a child who received the measles vaccine. Sequences were obtained from blood. The CDR3 loop is CAASGEAFLNPWGMDTDKLIF. The CDR3 DNA sequence: TGTGCAGCAAGCGGGGAGGCCTTCCTGAACCCCTGGGGGATGGACACCGATAAACTCATCTTT.